This TCR beta chain stems from a study of prognosis after radiotherapy for stage I lung cancer. Across the whole study: Without exception, patients with non-small cell lung cancer were deemed medically inoperable.

It was by two-round multiplex PCR that TCR beta CDR3 was amplified from genomic DNA. The first PCR round targeted every TRBV and TRBJ gene with specific primers. One entry per CDR3 protein results from TCRdb running MiXCR on the multiplex PCR reads. Here the sample spans 22,000 or so distinct CDR3 sequences, around 46% being singletons. Researchers took around 6 milliliters of peripheral blood at each of two time points. Trimming took 1 base from V and 3 from J; bases not matched to a gene: 4. The CDR3 consists of 15 residues. The germline gives CDR1 SEHNR, CDR2 FQNEAQ (reference sequence). Many counts were recorded for this clonotype.

The source is a donor over 45 with non-small cell lung cancer. V and J are TRBV7-9 and TRBJ1-2; TRBD1 matches at 8 bases. The sequencing used PBMCs, collected before or after stereotactic body radiation therapy (not recorded which). The CDR3 nucleotides read TGTGCCAGCAGCTTAGAACAGGGGGAATACTATGGCTACACCTTC. Translating it yields CASSLEQGEYYGYTF.